This is a list of T cell receptor beta chains from one sample in a study of early T cells in non-severe SARS-CoV-2 infection. A single record per CDR3 protein comes from TCRdb applying MiXCR to the 5' RACE reads. The sample includes 100,000 or so distinct CDR3 sequences, 16% seen only once; the top ten take 5.1%. This specimen was whole blood, taken at baseline. These receptors originate from an adult who was a healthcare worker with PCR-confirmed SARS-CoV-2 infection or an uninfected control (not recorded which). The CDR3 runs from the conserved cysteine through the conserved F or W. The D gene is left open where the match is weak. Rows may omit the clone size; those that give it use once, few, many or a size class.

cdr3_length: 15; d_call: .; j_call: TRBJ2-1; clone_size: few; v_call: TRBV6-1; cdr3_aa: CASSESGVGTNEQFF; cdr3_nt: TGTGCCAGCAGTGAATCTGGGGTTGGGACGAATGAGCAGTTCTTC
cdr3_length: 15; d_call: .; j_call: TRBJ2-3; clone_size: .; v_call: TRBV6-2/TRBV6-3; cdr3_aa: CASSSRLTSTDTQYF; cdr3_nt: TGTGCCAGCAGTAGCAGACTAACAAGCACAGATACGCAGTATTTT
cdr3_length: 16; d_call: .; j_call: TRBJ1-1; clone_size: .; v_call: TRBV13; cdr3_aa: CASSSNTLSPNTEAFF; cdr3_nt: TGTGCCAGCAGCTCTAACACGCTCTCCCCGAACACTGAAGCTTTCTTT
cdr3_length: 12; d_call: .; j_call: TRBJ2-5; clone_size: .; v_call: TRBV20-1; cdr3_aa: CSAADLAETQYF; cdr3_nt: TGCAGTGCTGCCGACCTAGCCGAGACCCAGTACTTC
cdr3_length: 18; d_call: TRBD2; j_call: TRBJ2-7; clone_size: few; v_call: TRBV3-1; cdr3_aa: CASSRLSGTSGRALEQYF; cdr3_nt: TGTGCCAGCAGCCGACTTTCCGGGACTAGCGGGAGGGCCCTCGAGCAGTACTTC
cdr3_length: 12; d_call: .; j_call: TRBJ2-5; clone_size: .; v_call: TRBV24-1; cdr3_aa: CATKGYQETQYF; cdr3_nt: TGTGCCACCAAGGGGTACCAAGAGACCCAGTACTTC
cdr3_length: 18; d_call: .; j_call: TRBJ2-7; clone_size: many; v_call: TRBV4-1; cdr3_aa: CASSRDPLKTSGPYEQYF; cdr3_nt: TGCGCCAGCAGCCGTGATCCCCTTAAGACTAGTGGCCCCTACGAGCAGTACTTC
cdr3_length: 16; d_call: TRBD2; j_call: TRBJ2-3; clone_size: many; v_call: TRBV2; cdr3_aa: CASSEGLAVNTDTQYF; cdr3_nt: TGTGCCAGCAGTGAAGGGCTAGCGGTTAACACAGATACGCAGTATTTT
cdr3_length: 14; d_call: .; j_call: TRBJ1-5; clone_size: .; v_call: TRBV20-1; cdr3_aa: CSAREQGGNQPQHF; cdr3_nt: TGCAGTGCTAGAGAACAGGGTGGCAATCAGCCCCAGCATTTT
cdr3_length: 15; d_call: .; j_call: TRBJ2-3; clone_size: few; v_call: TRBV24-1; cdr3_aa: CATSPPPPKAGTQYF; cdr3_nt: TGTGCCACCAGCCCCCCGCCCCCGAAGGCGGGTACGCAGTATTTT
cdr3_length: 12; d_call: .; j_call: TRBJ1-6; clone_size: many; v_call: TRBV7-9; cdr3_aa: CASSLGGSPLHF; cdr3_nt: TGTGCCAGCAGCTTAGGGGGATCACCCCTCCACTTT
cdr3_length: 16; d_call: TRBD2; j_call: TRBJ2-1; clone_size: few; v_call: TRBV27; cdr3_aa: CASSFAGGGTGDEQFF; cdr3_nt: TGTGCCAGCAGTTTTGCGGGAGGAGGGACCGGGGATGAGCAGTTCTTC
cdr3_length: 15; d_call: TRBD2; j_call: TRBJ2-1; clone_size: .; v_call: TRBV10-3; cdr3_aa: CAISEAVAGVNEQFF; cdr3_nt: TGTGCCATCAGTGAGGCGGTAGCGGGAGTGAATGAGCAGTTCTTC
cdr3_length: 17; d_call: .; j_call: TRBJ1-6; clone_size: many; v_call: TRBV27; cdr3_aa: CASSPLLPYLYNSPLHF; cdr3_nt: TGTGCCAGCAGTCCACTCCTCCCTTATCTTTATAATTCACCCCTCCACTTT
cdr3_length: 13; d_call: .; j_call: TRBJ2-1; clone_size: many; v_call: TRBV6-1; cdr3_aa: CASSEASHNEQFF; cdr3_nt: TGTGCCAGCAGTGAGGCGTCACACAATGAGCAGTTCTTC
cdr3_length: 15; d_call: TRBD2; j_call: TRBJ2-3; clone_size: few; v_call: TRBV5-1; cdr3_aa: CASSLGLASGRSQYF; cdr3_nt: TGCGCCAGCAGCTTGGGGTTGGCTAGCGGGAGGAGTCAGTATTTT
cdr3_length: 12; d_call: .; j_call: TRBJ1-1; clone_size: .; v_call: TRBV20-1; cdr3_aa: CSARGRNTEAFF; cdr3_nt: TGCAGTGCCCGGGGGCGGAACACTGAAGCTTTCTTT
cdr3_length: 17; d_call: .; j_call: TRBJ1-6; clone_size: .; v_call: TRBV15; cdr3_aa: CATSSASVGPYNSPLHF; cdr3_nt: TGTGCCACCAGCAGCGCTTCTGTTGGCCCCTATAATTCACCCCTCCACTTT
cdr3_length: 17; d_call: TRBD2; j_call: TRBJ2-1; clone_size: .; v_call: TRBV7-8; cdr3_aa: CASSPGLAGGWCDEQFF; cdr3_nt: TGTGCCAGCAGCCCGGGACTAGCGGGAGGGTGGTGCGATGAGCAGTTCTTC
cdr3_length: 16; d_call: TRBD2; j_call: TRBJ2-3; clone_size: .; v_call: TRBV11-2; cdr3_aa: CASSTPRTSGLDTQYF; cdr3_nt: TGTGCCAGCAGTACCCCCAGGACTAGCGGTTTAGATACGCAGTATTTT
cdr3_length: 12; d_call: .; j_call: TRBJ1-2; clone_size: .; v_call: TRBV6-5; cdr3_aa: CASSYAGGGYTF; cdr3_nt: TGTGCCAGCAGTTATGCTGGGGGAGGCTACACCTTC
cdr3_length: 15; d_call: .; j_call: TRBJ2-1; clone_size: .; v_call: TRBV7-9; cdr3_aa: CASSTQENPYNEQFF; cdr3_nt: TGTGCCAGCAGCACTCAGGAGAACCCTTACAATGAGCAGTTCTTC
cdr3_length: 15; d_call: TRBD1; j_call: TRBJ1-4; clone_size: .; v_call: TRBV7-9; cdr3_aa: CASSPGQGAREKLFF; cdr3_nt: TGTGCCAGCAGCCCGGGACAGGGCGCGCGTGAAAAACTGTTTTTT
cdr3_length: 14; d_call: .; j_call: TRBJ2-5; clone_size: few; v_call: TRBV6-5; cdr3_aa: CASSLSGPEETQYF; cdr3_nt: TGTGCCAGCAGCCTTTCTGGCCCTGAAGAGACCCAGTACTTC
cdr3_length: 14; d_call: .; j_call: TRBJ1-6; clone_size: many; v_call: TRBV12-3/TRBV12-4; cdr3_aa: CASSFFGLRSPLHF; cdr3_nt: TGTGCCAGCAGTTTTTTCGGTTTACGTTCACCCCTCCACTTT
cdr3_length: 13; d_call: .; j_call: TRBJ1-1; clone_size: .; v_call: TRBV28; cdr3_aa: CASTRSLNTEAFF; cdr3_nt: TGTGCCAGCACCCGATCATTGAACACTGAAGCTTTCTTT
cdr3_length: 15; d_call: .; j_call: TRBJ2-1; clone_size: .; v_call: TRBV6-5; cdr3_aa: CASSYSASYYNEQFF; cdr3_nt: TGTGCCAGCAGTTACTCGGCCAGCTACTACAATGAGCAGTTCTTC
cdr3_length: 13; d_call: TRBD2; j_call: TRBJ2-5; clone_size: few; v_call: TRBV12-3/TRBV12-4; cdr3_aa: CASSFAGGGPQYF; cdr3_nt: TGTGCCAGCAGTTTTGCAGGCGGGGGGCCCCAGTACTTC
cdr3_length: 15; d_call: .; j_call: TRBJ2-1; clone_size: few; v_call: TRBV9; cdr3_aa: CASSAHGVSYNEQFF; cdr3_nt: TGTGCCAGCAGCGCCCACGGGGTCTCCTACAATGAGCAGTTCTTC
cdr3_length: 15; d_call: TRBD2; j_call: TRBJ2-5; clone_size: few; v_call: TRBV20-1; cdr3_aa: CSASIISGRSETQYF; cdr3_nt: TGCAGTGCTAGTATCATTAGCGGGAGAAGTGAGACCCAGTACTTC
cdr3_length: 11; d_call: TRBD2; j_call: TRBJ2-7; clone_size: .; v_call: TRBV27; cdr3_aa: CAGGSPYEQYF; cdr3_nt: TGTGCGGGCGGGAGCCCCTACGAGCAGTACTTC
cdr3_length: 18; d_call: .; j_call: TRBJ1-6; clone_size: few; v_call: TRBV7-2; cdr3_aa: CASSDRMTISSYNSPLHF; cdr3_nt: TGTGCCAGCAGCGACCGGATGACGATCAGCTCCTATAATTCACCCCTCCACTTT
cdr3_length: 12; d_call: .; j_call: TRBJ2-7; clone_size: .; v_call: TRBV28; cdr3_aa: CATGQGPLEQYF; cdr3_nt: TGTGCCACCGGACAAGGGCCTTTGGAGCAGTACTTC
cdr3_length: 15; d_call: TRBD2; j_call: TRBJ2-1; clone_size: few; v_call: TRBV19; cdr3_aa: CASNSRSGREYEQFF; cdr3_nt: TGTGCCAGTAATTCAAGGAGCGGGAGGGAATATGAGCAGTTCTTC
cdr3_length: 14; d_call: .; j_call: TRBJ2-3; clone_size: few; v_call: TRBV5-1; cdr3_aa: CASSLGSLTDTQYF; cdr3_nt: TGCGCCAGCAGCTTGGGTTCCCTCACAGATACGCAGTATTTT
cdr3_length: 14; d_call: .; j_call: TRBJ2-5; clone_size: .; v_call: TRBV5-4; cdr3_aa: CASSPAGAQETQYF; cdr3_nt: TGTGCCAGCAGCCCGGCCGGAGCGCAAGAGACCCAGTACTTC
cdr3_length: 14; d_call: .; j_call: TRBJ2-3; clone_size: .; v_call: TRBV6-2/TRBV6-3; cdr3_aa: CASSRRDFTDTQYF; cdr3_nt: TGTGCCAGCAGCCGTAGAGATTTCACAGATACGCAGTATTTT
cdr3_length: 17; d_call: .; j_call: TRBJ2-1; clone_size: many; v_call: TRBV6-5; cdr3_aa: CASSTRIRSGNYNEQFF; cdr3_nt: TGTGCCAGCAGTACGCGAATCCGGTCGGGAAACTACAATGAGCAGTTCTTC
cdr3_length: 15; d_call: .; j_call: TRBJ1-5; clone_size: .; v_call: TRBV4-3; cdr3_aa: CASSQDVGLNQPQHF; cdr3_nt: TGCGCCAGCAGCCAAGATGTAGGGCTTAATCAGCCCCAGCATTTT
cdr3_length: 13; d_call: .; j_call: TRBJ1-4; clone_size: few; v_call: TRBV14; cdr3_aa: CASSQMGARKLFF; cdr3_nt: TGTGCCAGCAGCCAAATGGGGGCGCGAAAACTGTTTTTT
cdr3_length: 11; d_call: .; j_call: TRBJ1-1; clone_size: .; v_call: TRBV20-1; cdr3_aa: CSARENGGAFF; cdr3_nt: TGCAGTGCTAGAGAAAACGGGGGGGCTTTCTTT